Each of the 29 T cell receptor beta chains below was sequenced from the same sample in a study of CD8+ T cells in alopecia areata. Sequencing relied on a cDNA template that was reverse transcribed from extracted RNA. Generated by immunoSEQ multiplex PCR, the TCRdb table keeps only in-frame clones and is missing some. The sample shows hundreds of thousands of clones, 50% to 75% of them seen only once. The treatment here: oral pan-JAK inhibitor, 5-10 mg twice daily. The sequenced sample was CD4+ T cells sorted from blood, obtained at week 52, from a patient treated with tofacitinib. The receptors come from a human donor with alopecia areata.

V is TRBV5-1 and J is TRBJ2-5; D remains unclear. This CDR3 comprises 14 residues. With 4 bases removed from V and 2 bases from J, the gap between germline ends came to 12 bases. Germline CDR1 SGHRS, CDR2 YFSETQ. The CDR3: CASSPIQTQETQYF. The DNA of the CDR3 is TGCGCCAGCAGCCCCATACAAACTCAAGAGACCCAGTACTTC.

This clone was recorded a few times. The chain joins TRBV7-9 to TRBJ2-7; D call uncertain. The CDR3 is made up of 11 amino acids. V was cut by 2 bases and J by 5 bases, with 4 bases left in between. Germline lookup yields CDR1 SEHNR and CDR2 FQNEAQ (reference sequence). CDR3 nucleotides: TGTGCCAGCAGCTTATCCAACGAGCAGTACTTC. Protein sequence: CASSLSNEQYF.

This clone was picked up one time. The chain employs TRBV4-1 and TRBJ1-2; D is ambiguous. Germline V gene sequence: CDR1 MGHRA, CDR2 YSYEKL. The CDR3 has 16 residues. Trimming stripped 6 bases from V and 0 bases from J, with 17 bases between. CDR3 in DNA: TGCGCCAGCAGTCAACCCGCAGCTCAGACTAACTATGGCTACACCTTC. It is translated as CASSQPAAQTNYGYTF.

The sample holds one count of this clone. The chain links TRBV27 to TRBJ1-2, with D unresolved. The CDR3 is 13 amino acids. From germline, CDR1 is MNHEY and CDR2 SMNVEV (reference sequence). V shed 5 bases and J shed 4 bases, with 11 bases lying between them. DNA for the CDR3: TGTGCCAGCAGTCTCGTAGCTGGCTATGGCTACACCTTC. Its protein is CASSLVAGYGYTF.

This clone has only one observation. The CDR3 protein is CASNAGFGRVNTGELFF. In nucleotides, the CDR3 is TGTGCCAGCAACGCGGGGTTCGGGCGGGTGAACACCGGGGAGCTGTTTTTT. This chain uses TRBV7-9 with TRBJ2-2; D is perhaps TRBD2 (6 bases). V was pared by 7 bases and J by 1 base, with 19 bases between. Germline assignment: CDR1 SEHNR and CDR2 FQNEAQ (reference sequence). The CDR3 runs to 17 residues.

The chain recombines TRBV5-4 with TRBJ1-2; D unclear. The ends were cut back, 1 base at V and 0 bases at J, with 4 bases in the middle. There are 13 residues in the CDR3. In germline, CDR1 is SGHNT, CDR2 YYREEE (reference sequence). The chain's CDR3 is CASSLSANYGYTF. CDR3 coding DNA: TGTGCCAGCAGCTTGTCAGCTAACTATGGCTACACCTTC.

This clone has a handful of counts. CDR3 region: CASSRTVNTEAFF. CDR3 bases: TGTGCCAGCAGCAGGACCGTGAACACTGAAGCTTTCTTT. The V and J genes are TRBV11-2 and TRBJ1-1, with unresolved D. The CDR3 is made up of 13 amino acids. CDR1 and CDR2 from the germline V gene are SGHAT and FQNNGV. V was trimmed by 5 bases and J by 0 bases, leaving 7 bases between them.

This clone was seen just once. The J gene is TRBJ2-4, the V gene TRBV29-1, with a tentative D call TRBD1 (6 bases). Trimming took off 2 bases at V and 1 base at J, with 9 bases between the two ends. Per germline, CDR1 SQVTM and CDR2 ANQGSEA. The CDR3 totals 14 residues. This CDR3 reads CSVESQGAKNIQYF. CDR3 DNA sequence: TGCAGCGTTGAAAGTCAGGGGGCCAAAAACATTCAGTACTTC.

The V gene is TRBV2, the J gene TRBJ2-7, with 9 bases fitting TRBD1. There are 13 residues in the CDR3. The germline gives CDR1 SNHLY, CDR2 FYNNEI. The CDR3 sequence is CALIGTGTYEQYF. The CDR3 nucleotides are TGTGCATTGATCGGGACAGGGACTTACGAGCAGTACTTC.

V usage is TRBV9 and J usage is TRBJ1-2; D is uncertain. V was cut by 0 bases and J by 5 bases, with 14 bases left in between. The CDR3 consists of 15 residues. From germline, CDR1 is SGDLS and CDR2 YYNGEE. CDR3: CASSVASTGFYGYTF. The DNA for the CDR3 is TGTGCCAGCAGCGTAGCTTCGACCGGATTTTATGGCTACACCTTC.

This sequence joins TRBV5-6 and TRBJ2-2; 9 nucleotides line up with TRBD1. V shed 1 base, J shed 4 bases, and the junction held 2 bases outside the gene matches. The CDR3 is made up of 15 amino acids. Germline V gene data show CDR1 as SGHDT and CDR2 as YYEEEE. As DNA, the CDR3 is TGTGCCAGCAGCTTGACAGGGGGCAGCACCGGGGAGCTGTTTTTT. Residues: CASSLTGGSTGELFF.

The V and J genes are TRBV7-2 and TRBJ2-5; TRBD2 agrees at 8 bases. This CDR3 has 14 amino acids. The germline V gene has CDR1 SGHTA and CDR2 FQGNSA. V dropped 5 bases and J dropped 4; count of bases not matched to a gene: 6. The DNA for the CDR3 is TGTGCCAGCAGCCTCTCTAGCGGGCGAGAGACCCAGTACTTC. Protein product: CASSLSSGRETQYF.

The chain is built from TRBV7-2 and TRBJ1-4; TRBD1 matches 9 bases. The CDR3 has 15 amino acids. Per germline, CDR1 SGHTA and CDR2 FQGNSA. Trimming at V came to 5 bases and at J to 6 bases, leaving 7 bases not matched to a gene. The CDR3 sequence: CASSGLQGADEKLFF. The CDR3, as DNA: TGTGCCAGCAGCGGATTACAGGGGGCTGATGAAAAACTGTTTTTT.

V and J are TRBV5-1 and TRBJ2-3; D possibly corresponds to TRBD2 (6 bases). Germline values: CDR1 SGHRS, CDR2 YFSETQ. The V end lost 3 bases, the J end lost 0 bases, and 8 bases lay between the germline ends. This CDR3 is 14 amino acids long. In DNA form, the CDR3 reads TGCGCCAGCAGCTGGGACTCTAGCACAGATACGCAGTATTTT. This gives the protein CASSWDSSTDTQYF.

J is TRBJ2-7 and V is TRBV6-5, with TRBD1 identical over 9 bases. The CDR3 length is 13 residues. Per germline, CDR1 MNHEY and CDR2 SVGAGI. J gave up 1 base and V 9 bases, and 4 bases lay outside the gene matches. The CDR3 region is CASRQGGSYEQYF. CDR3 DNA sequence: TGTGCCAGTCGACAGGGGGGGTCCTACGAGCAGTACTTC.

Only a few counts were recorded for this clone. This chain uses TRBV19 with TRBJ2-2; D unclear. V dropped 9 bases and J dropped 2 bases, with 16 bases sitting between them. Germline V gene sequence: CDR1 LNHDA, CDR2 SQIVND (reference sequence). This CDR3 comprises 15 residues. The CDR3 region has the DNA TGTGCCAGCAGAGAACAGAAAAGAAACACCGGGGAGCTGTTTTTT. Protein: CASREQKRNTGELFF.

The chain is built from TRBV15 and TRBJ1-5; D gene ambiguous. Germline lookup yields CDR1 LNHNV and CDR2 YYDKDF (reference sequence). The CDR3 length is 17 residues. The V end was cut by 0 bases, the J end by 7 bases, with 19 bases between. CDR3 sequence reads: CATSRDRRDGAGQPQHF. As DNA, the CDR3 is TGTGCCACCAGCAGAGATCGACGAGATGGAGCGGGCCAGCCCCAGCATTTT.

This clone has more than one count but fewer than ten. CDR3 bases: TGTGCCAGCAGCCTTTGGACAGGGTGGAACACCGGGGAGCTGTTTTTT. Protein product: CASSLWTGWNTGELFF. The V and J genes are TRBV27 and TRBJ2-2; 8 bases are a match to TRBD1. With 6 bases clipped from V and 1 base from J, the junction kept 7 bases outside the gene matches. The CDR3 totals 16 residues. Germline-derived CDR1 and CDR2 are MNHEY and SMNVEV (reference sequence).

This clone was counted between two and nine times. The chain joins TRBV7-9 to TRBJ2-2; D gene uncertain. Per germline, CDR1 SEHNR and CDR2 FQNEAQ (reference sequence). Trimming took off 6 bases at V and 2 bases at J, with 10 bases between the two ends. The CDR3 is 14 residues long. The CDR3 DNA sequence: TGTGCCAGCAGGCCCGCAGTTAACACCGGGGAGCTGTTTTTT. It yields the protein CASRPAVNTGELFF. The full variable domain, with the rest looked up from reference TRBV7-9 and TRBJ2-2, is DTGVSQNPRHKITKRGQNVTFRCDPISEHNRLYWYRQTLGQGPEFLTYFQNEAQLEKSRLLSDRFSAERPKGSFSTLEIQRTEQGDSAMYLCASRPAVNTGELFFGEGSRLTVL.

This clone was observed a few times. V and J are TRBV2 and TRBJ2-3; D is ambiguous. Trimming removed 6 bases at V and 1 base at J, with 11 bases between. Per germline, CDR1 SNHLY and CDR2 FYNNEI. The CDR3 is made up of 14 amino acids. CDR3 in amino acids: CASSPTVGTDTQYF. CDR3 coding DNA: TGTGCCAGCAGCCCCACCGTGGGCACAGATACGCAGTATTTT.

This clone has more than one count but fewer than ten. The chain couples TRBV29-1 to TRBJ1-2; no definite D call. The length of the CDR3 is 13 residues. V was cut by 0 bases and J by 7 bases, with 12 bases left in between. Per germline, CDR1 SQVTM and CDR2 ANQGSEA. DNA of the CDR3: TGCAGCGTTGAAGATCGCGAACGTGGTGGCTACACCTTC. It yields the protein CSVEDRERGGYTF.

The V call is TRBV5-8, the J call TRBJ2-5; D possibly matches TRBD1 or TRBD2 (6 bases each). CDR3 length: 15 amino acids. V was pared by 5 bases and J by 1 base, with 15 bases between. Germline CDR1 reads SGHTS; CDR2 reads YDEGEE. In DNA form, the CDR3 reads TGTGCCAGCAGTCCGAGGGGGGTACTCCAAGAGACCCAGTACTTC. Amino acids: CASSPRGVLQETQYF.

The V gene is TRBV2, the J gene TRBJ1-1; D perhaps matches TRBD1 (6 bases). V shed 6 bases and J shed 4 bases, with 21 bases lying between them. The V gene's germline CDR1 is SNHLY and CDR2 FYNNEI. CDR3 size: 16 residues. The CDR3 DNA is TGTGCCAGCAGATTGGACAGCCGGGAATCGACCACTGAAGCTTTCTTT. This translates into CASRLDSRESTTEAFF.

The chain couples TRBV29-1 to TRBJ2-4; either TRBD1 or TRBD2 may fit D (5 bases each). There are 12 residues in the CDR3. The V end was cut by 2 bases, the J end by 6 bases, with 8 bases between. Germline lookup yields CDR1 SQVTM and CDR2 ANQGSEA. The CDR3: CSVEKGRNIQYF. The CDR3 region has the DNA TGCAGCGTTGAAAAGGGGAGAAACATTCAGTACTTC.

On this clone: Other DNA sequences within the sample encode an identical CDR3. V usage is TRBV5-6 and J usage is TRBJ2-5; D remains ambiguous. Germline values: CDR1 SGHDT, CDR2 YYEEEE. The V end was cut by 4 bases, the J end by 1 base, with 5 bases between. This CDR3 has 12 amino acids. The CDR3 region is CASSRVQETQYF. CDR3 DNA: TGTGCCAGCAGCAGGGTCCAAGAGACCCAGTACTTC.

The chain joins TRBV29-1 to TRBJ2-2, with TRBD1 matching 9 bases. CDR3 length: 14 amino acids. Germline lookup yields CDR1 SQVTM and CDR2 ANQGSEA. The V gene end was trimmed by 6 bases and the J gene end by 5 bases; junction bases not matched to a gene: 7. CDR3 region: CSVPGTGITGELFF. CDR3 DNA: TGCAGCGTCCCCGGGACAGGGATTACCGGGGAGCTGTTTTTT.

The rearrangement joins TRBV29-1 to TRBJ2-6; maybe TRBD1 (6 bases). The length of the CDR3 is 16 residues. Trimming took 4 bases from V and 1 from J, leaving 14 bases between them. Germline values: CDR1 SQVTM, CDR2 ANQGSEA. The CDR3 spells CSVVSGAGSGANVLTF. CDR3 bases: TGCAGCGTTGTGTCAGGGGCTGGATCTGGGGCCAACGTCCTGACTTTC.

The rearrangement links TRBV30 to TRBJ2-7; 8 bases align to TRBD2. J gave up 6 bases and V 8 bases, and 6 bases lay outside the gene matches. The germline V gene encodes CDR1 GTSNPN and CDR2 SVGIG (reference sequence). This CDR3 contains 11 residues. CDR3 protein: CALGGGGEQYF. The CDR3 nucleotides read TGTGCCCTCGGGGGGGGTGGCGAGCAGTACTTC.

The rearrangement joins TRBV11-2 to TRBJ2-7; TRBD1 aligns across 11 bases. The CDR3 covers 14 residues. V lost 6 bases and J lost 6; bases outside the gene matches: 7. CDR1 and CDR2 (germline): SGHAT, FQNNGV. This CDR3 reads CASRRDRGAFEQYF. CDR3 nucleotide sequence: TGTGCCAGCAGACGGGACAGGGGGGCGTTCGAGCAGTACTTC.